These T cell receptor beta chains were read from a single sample in a study of CD4 T cells in relation to SARS-CoV-2 and coronaviruses. Some clones are missing from TCRdb's copy, which holds only in-frame ones; the method was immunoSEQ multiplex PCR. This table has 50,000 to 70,000 clones, about 91% appearing once. Source material: naive CD4+ T cells from PBMCs. The receptors derive from an adult with COVID-19. CDR3s include the opening cysteine and the closing phenylalanine or tryptophan. D genes are given only for firm matches.

V	length	J	D	CDR3
TRBV27	15	TRBJ2-7	TRBD2	CASRDNSGSFYEQYF
TRBV2	15	TRBJ2-2	-	CASSAVRTNTGELFF
TRBV14	17	TRBJ2-5	-	CASSPPYGTQTQETQYF
TRBV5-5	13	TRBJ1-2	TRBD1	CASSRQGNYGYTF
TRBV12-3/TRBV12-4	13	TRBJ2-7	TRBD2	CASRGTSGSECVF
TRBV9	16	TRBJ2-1	-	CASSVQEESSYNEQFF
TRBV19	14	TRBJ2-2	-	CASSWQGGAGELFF
TRBV3-1/TRBV3-2	14	TRBJ1-1	-	CASSQGRGATEAFF
TRBV3-1/TRBV3-2	14	TRBJ2-1	TRBD1	CASSHRDREYEQFF
TRBV2	14	TRBJ2-1	-	CASSSGTSYNEQFF
TRBV4-2	16	TRBJ2-5	TRBD2	CASSQGSGEYQETQYF
TRBV6-5	14	TRBJ2-7	-	CASSWNSRTYEQYF
TRBV19	18	TRBJ2-7	TRBD1	CASSIRPGQGRMVREQYF
TRBV2	14	TRBJ1-1	-	CASREGQYSTEAFF
TRBV3-1/TRBV3-2	15	TRBJ2-5	-	CASSQDWGAVETQYF
TRBV6-5	16	TRBJ2-1	TRBD2	CASSYRTSGSYNEQFF
TRBV19	15	TRBJ1-5	TRBD1	CASSFQGGSNQPQHF
TRBV7-2	15	TRBJ1-4	-	CASSPPGATNEKLFF
TRBV27	16	TRBJ2-7	-	CASSSKEPGMVYEQYF
TRBV7-3	15	TRBJ2-1	TRBD2	CASSPRTSGRDEQFF
TRBV28	15	TRBJ1-3	-	CASSLSRTGGNTIYF
TRBV3-1/TRBV3-2	13	TRBJ1-5	-	CASSHRGELPQHF
TRBV10-3	18	TRBJ2-4	-	CAISESSGDRLAKNIQYF
TRBV5-1	11	TRBJ2-5	-	CASSNQETQYF
TRBV2	11	TRBJ2-1	-	CASTPYNEQFF